These T cell receptor beta chains were read from a single sample in a study of blood T cell dynamics during melanoma immunotherapy. Profiling relied on immunoSEQ multiplex PCR, and the TCRdb table lists in-frame clones only, not all of them. This table has about 7,300 clones, 81% appearing once. The sample consisted of blood, taken from a patient treated with checkpoint blockade. These receptors were obtained from a human donor with melanoma. Each CDR3 is given with its conserved first and last residue. D genes are given only for firm matches. Clone size is not always given. Where it is, it says once, few, many or a class for expanded clones.

cdr3_aa cdr3_nt v_call clone_size j_call d_call
CASSLGIGNTEAFF TGTGCCAGCAGTTTGGGTATAGGGAACACTGAAGCTTTCTTT TRBV28 . TRBJ1-1 .
CASSVRDSNTEAFF TGCGCCAGCAGCGTCCGGGACAGCAACACTGAAGCTTTCTTT TRBV5-1 . TRBJ1-1 TRBD1
CASSKGLAGTDTQYF TGTGCCAGCAGCAAGGGACTAGCGGGGACAGATACGCAGTATTTT TRBV7-7 . TRBJ2-3 TRBD2
CASSLTSGETQYF TGTGCCAGCAGCTTAACCAGTGGAGAGACCCAGTACTTC TRBV7-7 . TRBJ2-5 .
CASSLGLNSNQPQHF TGTGCCAGCAGCTTGGGACTTAATAGCAATCAGCCCCAGCATTTT TRBV5-6 . TRBJ1-5 .
CASTQARKYYEQYF TGTGCCAGCACTCAAGCGCGGAAATACTACGAGCAGTACTTC TRBV6-1 . TRBJ2-7 .
CASSVPSGATDTQYF TGCGCCAGCAGCGTTCCTAGCGGGGCGACAGATACGCAGTATTTT TRBV5-1 . TRBJ2-3 TRBD2
CASSLGPGSNYEQYF TGTGCCAGCAGCTTGGGCCCCGGGAGCAACTACGAGCAGTACTTC TRBV5-5 once TRBJ2-7 .
CASSPRTGAETQYF TGTGCCAGCAGCCCCCGGACAGGAGCGGAGACCCAGTACTTC TRBV5-4 . TRBJ2-5 TRBD1
CASSLEQEAFF TGTGCCAGCAGCTTAGAGCAAGAAGCTTTCTTT TRBV7-9 . TRBJ1-1 .
CASGSGNTIYF TGTGCCAGTGGTTCTGGAAACACCATATATTTT TRBV19 few TRBJ1-3 .
CAISDRNGYTF TGTGCCATCAGCGACAGAAATGGCTACACCTTC TRBV10-3 . TRBJ1-2 .